Given below is one TCR beta chain in context. Its antigen remains unknown. The record originates from a study of T cell responses to AZD1222 COVID-19 vaccine. Notes on the study in general: The donors showed a predominance of white British ancestry and of females, with possible underestimation of clonal diversity. It was only after the peak T cell response that any repertoires were sampled.

CDR1 MNHEY and CDR2 SMNVEV come from the germline V gene (reference sequence). The V end was cut by 6 bases, the J end by 8 bases, with 19 bases between. The CDR3 is made up of 15 amino acids. Data came from immunoSEQ multiplex PCR; TCRdb stores just in-frame clones and leaves some out. The sample gives some 66,000 clones, less than 90% of which show up once; about 18% is in the top ten. The sequencing used peripheral blood, collected on day 0 of AZD1222 vaccination. The sequence was obtained from an adult in good health. This rearrangement joins TRBV27 to TRBJ1-4; D is unresolved. Here the CDR3 reads CASSPGPGRGEKLFF. In nucleotides, the CDR3 is TGTGCCAGCAGCCCTGGACCCGGACGAGGAGAAAAACTGTTTTTT.